These 24 T cell receptor beta chains were all obtained from the same sample, sequenced in a study of tumor-infiltrating lymphocytes in primary liver carcinoma (dated by TCRdb to 2017 to 2019). Blood RNA was extracted from unsorted whole blood with TRIzol reagent; germline DNA came from the DNeasy Blood & Tissue kit. The listed sequencing device is Illumina HiSeq 2500. Using a constant-region primer and ProtoScript II reverse transcriptase, TCRbeta-specific cDNA was reverse-transcribed from approximately 0.55 ug total RNA. The TCRbeta libraries were prepared through three rounds of nested multiplex PCR following a slightly modified ARM-PCR procedure. The first two PCR rounds used multiplex TRBV1-TRBV30 forward primers with a Cbeta reverse primer, each for about 11 cycles. TCRdb itself trimmed the public reads at Q25 with fastp, ran MiXCR and retained productive beta chains. Merged by CDR3 protein, the rows form single entries marked with the most common genes and DNA. The sample table contains 310,000 or so distinct CDR3 sequences; only one count was recorded for nearly 60% of them. The ten largest clones take up over 15% of the sample.

The sample was peripheral blood. The receptor source for this set is a woman between 25 and 40 years old with primary liver carcinoma and hepatitis B virus infection.

On this clonotype: The CDR3 does not end in the conserved phenylalanine or tryptophan, so this is likely a read error. The chain employs TRBV5-6 and TRBJ2-7; D possibly corresponds to TRBD1 (5 bases). This CDR3 spans 13 amino acids. Per germline, CDR1 SGHDT and CDR2 YYEEEE. Trimming cost V 4 bases and J 4 bases, with 12 bases left between them. The CDR3 spells CASSTQGGYEQYL. CDR3 bases: TGTGCCAGCAGCACTCAGGGTGGGTACGAGCAGTACCTC.

This clonotype showed up just a few times. This chain connects TRBV6-2 or TRBV6-3 to TRBJ2-7; TRBD2 matches at 7 bases. J was trimmed by 2 bases and V by 2 bases; bases with no gene match: 3. CDR1 and CDR2 from the germline V gene are MNHEY and SVGEGT. This CDR3 is 14 amino acids long. CDR3 DNA: TGTGCCAGCAGTTACAAGCGGGGTACCTACGAGCAGTACTTC. Its protein product is CASSYKRGTYEQYF.

This clonotype was counted ten times or more. The CDR3 sequence is CASSQLTSGESYNEQFF. CDR3 nucleotide sequence: TGCGCCAGCAGCCAACTGACGAGCGGGGAATCCTACAATGAGCAGTTCTTC. The rearrangement links TRBV4-3 to TRBJ2-1; 7 bases map to TRBD2. The J segment lost 1 base and the V segment lost 2 bases, leaving 8 bases of the junction unmatched. The germline V gene encodes CDR1 LGHNA and CDR2 YSLEER. The CDR3 is 17 residues long.

This clonotype has a count of ten or more. The J gene is TRBJ2-7, the V gene TRBV6-6, with a weak D call TRBD1 (5 bases). The length of the CDR3 is 14 residues. V lost 2 bases to trimming and J lost 2 bases, with 10 bases between them. Germline lookup yields CDR1 MNHNY and CDR2 SVGAGI (reference sequence). Here the CDR3 DNA reads TGTGCCAGCAGTTACGTTCCAGGGCCCTACGAGCAGTACTTC. Translated: CASSYVPGPYEQYF.

On this clonotype itself: Its ends do not fully match the called genes, so a read error is possible. The rearrangement joins TRBV4-2 to TRBJ2-7, with a weak D call TRBD2 (6 bases). Germline values: CDR1 LGHNA, CDR2 YNFKEQ. The length of the CDR3 is 15 residues. The CDR3 reads CVSSQAGQGSYEQYF. DNA of the CDR3: TGTGTCAGCAGCCAAGCGGGTCAGGGATCCTACGAGCAGTACTTC.

On this clonotype itself: A much larger clone sits a single nucleotide away, making a read error possible. The chain combines TRBV5-4 with TRBJ2-5; tentative D call: TRBD2 (6 bases). Germline CDR1 and CDR2: SGHNT and YYREEE (reference sequence). CDR3 length equals 14 residues. CDR3 residues: CASTPPGAQETQCF. The CDR3 DNA reads as TGTGCCAGCACACCCCCGGGAGCCCAAGAGACCCAGTGCTTC.

With regard to this clonotype: At one of its ends the junction is not consistent with the germline gene, which may arise from a read error. This chain uses TRBV6-5 with TRBJ2-7; D not resolved. Germline CDR1 reads MNHEY; CDR2 reads SVGAGI. This CDR3 region has 15 residues. DNA of the CDR3: TGTGCCGGCAGTTACAAGGGCAGCAGCTCCTACGAGCAGTACTTT. This sequence encodes CAGSYKGSSSYEQYF.

J is TRBJ1-6 and V is TRBV5-4, with D maybe TRBD1 (5 bases). V lost 4 bases to trimming and J lost 10 bases, with 15 bases between them. The CDR3 spans 14 residues. Per the germline V gene, CDR1 is SGHNT and CDR2 is YYREEE (reference sequence). CDR3 amino acids: CASSPRQGASPLHF. As DNA, the CDR3 is TGTGCCAGCAGCCCCCGTCAGGGCGCCTCACCCCTCCACTTT.

This clonotype has just one count. This chain uses TRBV24-1 with TRBJ2-1, with D possibly TRBD1 on 6 matching bases. With 7 bases removed from V and 7 bases from J, the gap between germline ends came to 19 bases. This CDR3 spans 15 amino acids. CDR1 KGHDR and CDR2 SFDVKD come from the germline V gene. The CDR3 nucleotides are TGTGCCACCAGGGGAAAGGACAGCACCCAGAATGAGCAGTTCTTC. Translated, it gives CATRGKDSTQNEQFF.

This clonotype showed up just a few times. The V call is TRBV7-9, the J call TRBJ2-1; possibly TRBD1 or TRBD2 for D (6 bases each). Trimming took 7 bases from V and 9 from J, leaving 19 bases between them. The V gene's germline CDR1 is SEHNR and CDR2 FQNEAQ (reference sequence). CDR3 length equals 14 residues. The CDR3: CASNRLGGGGEQFF. The CDR3, as DNA: TGTGCCAGCAACAGACTAGGGGGTGGCGGTGAGCAGTTCTTC.

V gene TRBV12-3 or TRBV12-4 combines with J gene TRBJ2-1, with TRBD1 matching 8 bases. The CDR3 runs to 15 residues. V trimming: 6 bases; J trimming: 2 bases; junction bases outside the gene matches: 6. The CDR3 loop is CASRLTGDPYNEQFF. CDR3 sequence (DNA): TGTGCCAGCAGGCTGACAGGGGACCCCTACAATGAGCAGTTCTTC.

The chain joins TRBV4-1 to TRBJ1-4; 9 nucleotides line up with TRBD1. The CDR3 extends over 15 amino acids. V dropped 0 bases and J dropped 8; count of bases not matched to a gene: 4. CDR1 and CDR2 (germline): MGHRA, YSYEKL. The CDR3 loop is CASSQDRTGEEKLFF. The CDR3 nucleotides are TGCGCCAGCAGCCAAGATCGGACAGGGGAGGAAAAACTGTTTTTT.

A few counts support this clonotype. Here the CDR3 reads CASSLSYSGRTYEQYF. CDR3 bases: TGTGCCAGCAGTTTATCGTATAGCGGGAGAACCTACGAGCAGTACTTC. J is TRBJ2-7 and V is TRBV12-3 or TRBV12-4, with 9 nucleotides matching TRBD2. This CDR3 contains 16 residues. V shed 2 bases and J 2 bases; nucleotides not matched to a gene: 7.

Comments on this clonotype: Given a much more abundant clone one base away, this may be a read error. V gene TRBV4-3 combines with J gene TRBJ2-1; D ambiguous. The CDR3 is made up of 13 amino acids. Looked up from germline, CDR1 is LGHNA and CDR2 is YSLEER. Trimming cost V 1 base and J 12 bases, with 13 bases left between them. The CDR3 bases are TGCGCCAGCAGCCAAGCGGCTGTTGGAGTGCAGTTCTTC. Amino acid sequence: CASSQAAVGVQFF.

With respect to this clonotype: A much larger clone lies a single base off, so this may be a read error. The rearrangement joins TRBV4-2 to TRBJ1-1, with D unclear. The CDR3 totals 15 residues. Germline CDR1 and CDR2: LGHNA and YNFKEQ. DNA for the CDR3: TGTGTCAGCAGCCAAGATCTGGGGATGAACACTGAAGCTTTCTTT. Its translation: CVSSQDLGMNTEAFF.

About this clonotype itself: This may come from a read error, since a much larger clone is one base off. The rearrangement links TRBV6-2 or TRBV6-3 to TRBJ1-5; the D is unclear. This CDR3 has 15 residues. From germline, CDR1 is MNHEY and CDR2 SVGEGT. The CDR3 DNA reads as TGTGGCAGCAGTTATCCGTCCAACAGCAATCAGCCCCAGCATTTT. Translating gives CGSSYPSNSNQPQHF.

Worth noting for this clonotype: Given the absence of the conserved phenylalanine or tryptophan at the CDR3 end, a read error is likely. The rearrangement uses TRBV5-8 and TRBJ2-7, with D unclear. Trimming pared 0 bases from V and 0 bases from J, leaving 4 bases between. There are 13 residues in the CDR3. Germline V CDR1 and CDR2: SGHTS, YDEGEE. In nucleotides, the CDR3 is TGTGCCAGCAGCTTGGCTAGCTCCTACGAGCAGTACTAC. As protein: CASSLASSYEQYY.

About this clonotype: This may come from a read error, since a much larger clone is one base off. This rearrangement joins TRBV12-3 or TRBV12-4 to TRBJ2-2; 7 nucleotides agree with TRBD1. This CDR3 region has 16 residues. The CDR3 bases are TGTGCCAGCAGTCCTCCGGGACAGATGAACACCGGGGACCTGTTTTTT. This encodes CASSPPGQMNTGDLFF.

This clonotype was observed once. A read error may produce the germline difference seen at one junction end. The chain has TRBV11-3 and TRBJ2-2; no firm D call. The CDR3 is 14 residues long. In germline, CDR1 is SGHNT, CDR2 YENEEA. Here the CDR3 reads CTSSLGDVTGELFF. CDR3 in DNA: TGTACCAGCAGCTTAGGTGACGTTACCGGGGAGCTGTTTTTT.

Note on this clonotype: This CDR3 is missing its conserved last phenylalanine or tryptophan, likely due to a read error. The limits of the CDR3 on the DNA are not certain, so only TCRdb's listed CDR3 is given. The CDR3 here is CASSVQGQNTEASS. This rearrangement joins TRBV11-3 to TRBJ1-1; the table assigns TRBD1, which was not confirmed against the DNA. With termini counted, the CDR3 has 14 amino acids. In germline, CDR1 is SGHNT, CDR2 YENEEA.

This clonotype was seen a handful of times. The V and J genes are TRBV12-3 or TRBV12-4 and TRBJ2-3; 10 bases are a match to TRBD2. Trimming cost V 6 bases and J 6 bases; bases outside gene matches: 6. This CDR3 has 14 amino acids. The CDR3 here is CASRPSGSGDTQYF. Here the CDR3 DNA reads TGTGCCAGCAGGCCTAGCGGGAGCGGGGATACGCAGTATTTT.

With regard to this clonotype: Here the CDR3 omits its conserved ending phenylalanine or tryptophan, so a read error is the likely source. No DNA is shown, since the ends of the CDR3 on it are uncertain; the CDR3 is the one TCRdb lists. The chain combines TRBV11-1 with TRBJ2-7. CDR1 is SGHAT and CDR2 is FQDESV in the germline V gene (reference sequence). The CDR3 is made up of 12 amino acids, end residues included. CDR3 residues: CASSFMGYEQHI.

As concerns this clonotype: One end of the junction is discordant with germline, which a read error may explain. V and J are TRBV12-3 or TRBV12-4 and TRBJ2-1; 9 bases align to TRBD2. This CDR3 is 16 amino acids long. CDR3 nucleotide sequence: TGTGCCAGCAGAACCACCCCGAGCGGGGGGTACAATGGGCAGTTCTTC. Translated, it gives CASRTTPSGGYNGQFF.

This clonotype was seen ten or more times. The chain couples TRBV6-5 to TRBJ2-5; 8 bases map to TRBD1. This CDR3 is 13 amino acids long. V was pared by 7 bases and J by 0 bases, with 1 base of the junction left unmatched. Germline V gene data show CDR1 as MNHEY and CDR2 as SVGAGI. The CDR3 sequence: CASNRGNQETQYF. The CDR3 DNA follows: TGTGCCAGCAACAGGGGGAACCAAGAGACCCAGTACTTC.